This T cell receptor beta chain was observed in a study of shared clonotypes between healthy human individuals (dated by TCRdb to the early 2020s). The study in broad terms: The cohort comprised a couple of women and three men aged 18 to 49 years. For each donor, CD4 naive and CD4 memory were each given three plates, CD8 naive was given two plates, and CD8 memory was given one plate. To estimate repertoire size and how much clonotypes are shared between individuals, the study performed deep sequencing of blood TCR repertoires from a few healthy adults. Different laboratories and diverse techniques were used to prepare libraries and sequence TCR repertoires, to increase sequencing depth and limit assay-specific biases. Per donor, leukapheresis produced somewhere between about 0.8 and 9.5 billion PBMCs. The full study reports these points: Because the study included a small number of donors, the genetic and exposure-history diversity represented was limited. Sampling was limited to blood, and TCR repertoires in tissue likely differ from TCR repertoires in blood. Naive subsets generally had larger estimated clonotype richness than memory subsets. Rarefaction of sorted-subset datasets indicated incomplete sequencing despite the large sequencing depth. Higher generation probabilities were observed for clonotypes shared by all four sorted-subset donors than for non-shared clonotypes. Based on pairwise subsampling, the degree of clonotype sharing among donors was expected to be affected by sequencing depth. Sharing across a few donors was observed for roughly 5% of naive CD4, less than 4% of naive CD8, 2.3% of memory CD4, and over 0.3% of memory CD8 clonotypes.

Using the deep immunoSEQ assay, TCR CDR3 regions were amplified from genomic DNA by multiplex PCR. For each cell subset, the extracted genomic DNA was distributed evenly across all wells of several immunoSEQ 96-well plates, and each plate served as one replicate. For sorted subsets, approximately 210 ng of genomic DNA, equivalent to 25,000 to 35,000 T cell genomes, went into each replicate PCR. Purified libraries were measured with a Qubit 3.0 fluorometer, size-checked on a Bioanalyzer 2100, and measured again with the KAPA Library Quantification kit. Every immunoSEQ 96-well plate was sequenced on a dedicated single-read 150-cycle Illumina NextSeq 550 flow cell. The paper's processing steps were these. Because only junctional sequences without quality scores were contained in the immunoSEQ output, filtering matching that applied to full-length reads could not be performed. Sequences were annotated with PyIR, a Python wrapper for IgBLAST v1.9, using IMGT germline references to assign V/J genes and CDR3. Reads with weak V/J assignments (E-value above 1e-6), missing CDR3, stop codons, out-of-frame junctions, or ambiguous translated residues were removed. A V3J clonotype was defined by an identical inferred V gene, J gene, and CDR3 amino acid sequence. The percentage overlap between two repertoires was calculated by dividing the number of shared unique clonotypes by the size of the smaller repertoire. Richness of each repertoire was evaluated using RTK rarefaction, the Chao1 estimator, and Recon v2.1 estimates of unobserved clonotypes. Generation probabilities for all TCRbeta clonotypes obtained by the gDNA method from a handful of donors were computed using OLGA. TCRdb's version of the immuneACCESS table is confined to in-frame rearrangements and falls short of the full clone set. An unresolved V gene accounts for under half of the shortfall where checked; the remainder is of unknown origin. V and J calls and clone size come straight from that table; D and trimming were deduced from the DNA. This sample holds fewer than 1 million clones; around 96% were observed only once. Clones ranked in the top ten supply around 0.25% of the sample.

Sequences SQVTM (CDR1) and ANQGSEA (CDR2) are obtained from the germline V gene. The CDR3 runs 15 residues from the cysteine to the phenylalanine. CDR3 DNA is the only sequence kept; it has 45 bases, read in frame from the first base. Trimming takes 1 base off V and 5 bases off J; junction bases not matched to a gene: 4. CD8 naive samples consisted of CD45RO-negative cells that were positively selected for CCR7, yielding a CD45RA+CCR7+ population without TemRA cells. Healthy HIV-negative adults with no recently reported acute infections or vaccinations were included as donors. Only Caucasian adults living in Nashville, Tennessee, USA were represented among the donors. Blood was collected by leukapheresis, and PBMCs were isolated by Ficoll-Histopaque density gradient centrifugation and then cryopreserved in liquid nitrogen vapor phase. Analytical flow cytometry was used to check the purity and quantity of every magnetically sorted T cell population. Each sorted fraction had its genomic DNA isolated and then quantified by UV absorbance on a Nanodrop 2000c.

With regard to this clone: The antigen it binds to is not known. The sample holds no much larger clone one base away, and base qualities are not on file.

This sequence was found in a young man in good health. Input material: naive CD8+ T cells sorted from blood. Read against the paper, the sample's cell subset or site label means: CD45RA+CCR7+. The chain uses TRBV29-1 and TRBJ2-2; TRBD1 agrees with 10 junctional bases. The CDR3 protein: CSVEGGTGETGELFF. The bases are TGCAGCGTTGAAGGTGGGACAGGGGAGACCGGGGAGCTGTTTTTT.